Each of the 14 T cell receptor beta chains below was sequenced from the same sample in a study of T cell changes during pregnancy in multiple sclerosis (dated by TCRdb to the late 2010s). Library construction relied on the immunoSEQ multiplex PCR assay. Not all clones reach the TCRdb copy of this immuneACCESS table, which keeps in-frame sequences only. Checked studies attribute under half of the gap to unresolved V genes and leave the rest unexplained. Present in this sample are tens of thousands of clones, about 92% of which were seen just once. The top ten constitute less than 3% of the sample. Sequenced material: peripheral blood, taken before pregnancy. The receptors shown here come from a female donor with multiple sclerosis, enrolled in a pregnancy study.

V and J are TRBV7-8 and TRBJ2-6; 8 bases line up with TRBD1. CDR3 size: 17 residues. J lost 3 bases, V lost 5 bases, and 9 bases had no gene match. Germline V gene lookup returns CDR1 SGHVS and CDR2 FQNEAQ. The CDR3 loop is CASSVGQTGVGANVLTF. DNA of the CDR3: TGTGCCAGCAGCGTCGGACAGACAGGGGTTGGGGCCAACGTCCTGACTTTC.

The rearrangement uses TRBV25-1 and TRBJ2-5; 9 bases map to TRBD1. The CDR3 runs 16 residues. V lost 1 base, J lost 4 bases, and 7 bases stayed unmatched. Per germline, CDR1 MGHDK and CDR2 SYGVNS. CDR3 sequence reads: CASSELGTGSSETQYF. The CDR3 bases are TGTGCCAGCAGTGAATTGGGGACAGGGAGTTCAGAGACCCAGTACTTC.

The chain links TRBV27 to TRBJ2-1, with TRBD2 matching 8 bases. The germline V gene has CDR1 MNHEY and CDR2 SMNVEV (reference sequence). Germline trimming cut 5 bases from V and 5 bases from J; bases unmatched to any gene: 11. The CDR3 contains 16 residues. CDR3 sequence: CASSGRAGVGNNEQFF. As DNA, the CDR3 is TGTGCCAGCAGTGGACGAGCGGGAGTCGGAAACAATGAGCAGTTCTTC.

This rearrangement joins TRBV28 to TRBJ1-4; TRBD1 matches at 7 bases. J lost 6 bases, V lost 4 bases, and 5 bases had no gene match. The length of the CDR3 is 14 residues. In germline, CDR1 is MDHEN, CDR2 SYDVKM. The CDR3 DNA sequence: TGTGCCAGCAGTTACAGGGGATGGGATGAAAAACTGTTTTTT. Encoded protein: CASSYRGWDEKLFF.

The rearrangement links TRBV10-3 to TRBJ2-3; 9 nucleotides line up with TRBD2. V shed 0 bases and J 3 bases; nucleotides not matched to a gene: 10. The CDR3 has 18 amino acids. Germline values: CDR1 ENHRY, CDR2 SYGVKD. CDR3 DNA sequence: TGTGCCATCAGTGAGTCTCGCGTAGCGGGAGTGTGGACAGATACGCAGTATTTT. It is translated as CAISESRVAGVWTDTQYF.

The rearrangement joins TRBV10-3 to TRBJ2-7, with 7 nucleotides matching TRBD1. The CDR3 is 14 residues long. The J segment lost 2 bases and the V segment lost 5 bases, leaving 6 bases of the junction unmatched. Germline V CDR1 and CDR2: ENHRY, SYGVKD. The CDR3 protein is CAISNRQGAYEQYF. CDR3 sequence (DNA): TGTGCCATCAGTAACCGCCAGGGGGCCTACGAGCAGTACTTC.

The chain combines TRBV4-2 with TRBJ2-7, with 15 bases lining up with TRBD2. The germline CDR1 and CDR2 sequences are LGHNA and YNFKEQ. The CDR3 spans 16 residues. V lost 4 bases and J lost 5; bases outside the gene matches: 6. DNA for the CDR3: TGTGCCAGCAGCCCGGGACTAGCGGGAGGATCCGACGAGCAGTACTTC. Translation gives CASSPGLAGGSDEQYF.

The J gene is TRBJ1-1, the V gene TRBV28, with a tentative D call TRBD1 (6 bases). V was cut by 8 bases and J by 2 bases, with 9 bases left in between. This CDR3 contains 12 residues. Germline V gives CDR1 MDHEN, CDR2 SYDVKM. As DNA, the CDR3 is TGTGCCAGCCGGACAGTTAACACTGAAGCTTTCTTT. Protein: CASRTVNTEAFF.

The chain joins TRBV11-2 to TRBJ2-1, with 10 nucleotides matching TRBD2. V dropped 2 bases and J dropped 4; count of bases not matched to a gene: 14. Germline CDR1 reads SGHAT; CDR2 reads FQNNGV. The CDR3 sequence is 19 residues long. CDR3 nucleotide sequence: TGTGCCAGCAGCTTACAACGGGCTGTGCTAGCGGGGGTATACAATGAGCAGTTCTTC. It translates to CASSLQRAVLAGVYNEQFF.

The CDR3 DNA follows: TGTGCCAGCAGGAAGACAGGGGTGAGCACAGATACGCAGTATTTT. This codes for CASRKTGVSTDTQYF. V usage is TRBV28 and J usage is TRBJ2-3, with 8 bases matching TRBD1. V shed 6 bases and J 0 bases; nucleotides not matched to a gene: 5. Germline CDR1 is MDHEN and CDR2 is SYDVKM. This CDR3 has 15 amino acids.

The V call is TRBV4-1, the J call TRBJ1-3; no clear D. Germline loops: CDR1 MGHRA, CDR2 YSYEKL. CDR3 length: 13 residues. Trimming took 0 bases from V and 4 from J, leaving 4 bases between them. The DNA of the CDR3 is TGCGCCAGCAGCCAAGACCCGGGAAACACCATATATTTT. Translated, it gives CASSQDPGNTIYF.

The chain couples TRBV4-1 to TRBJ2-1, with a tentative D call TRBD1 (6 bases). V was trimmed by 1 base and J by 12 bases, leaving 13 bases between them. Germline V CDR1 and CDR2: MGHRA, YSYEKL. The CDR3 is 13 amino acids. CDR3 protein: CASSQARGRGQFF. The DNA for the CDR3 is TGCGCCAGCAGCCAAGCAAGGGGCAGGGGGCAGTTCTTC.

The DNA of the CDR3 is TGTGCCAGCAGCCCCTCTCCCCCCCTAGGTTCCTACGAGCAGTACTTC. Translated: CASSPSPPLGSYEQYF. V usage is TRBV9 and J usage is TRBJ2-7; D is unresolved. Looked up from germline, CDR1 is SGDLS and CDR2 is YYNGEE. The V and J ends lost 4 bases and 1 base respectively, with 18 bases between them. This CDR3 is 16 amino acids long.

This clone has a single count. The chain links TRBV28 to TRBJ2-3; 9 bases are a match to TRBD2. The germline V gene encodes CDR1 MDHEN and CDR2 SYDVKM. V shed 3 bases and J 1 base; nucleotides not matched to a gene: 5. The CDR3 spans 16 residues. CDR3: CASSLYGGRGTDTQYF. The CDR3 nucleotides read TGTGCCAGCAGTTTGTATGGCGGGAGGGGCACAGATACGCAGTATTTT.